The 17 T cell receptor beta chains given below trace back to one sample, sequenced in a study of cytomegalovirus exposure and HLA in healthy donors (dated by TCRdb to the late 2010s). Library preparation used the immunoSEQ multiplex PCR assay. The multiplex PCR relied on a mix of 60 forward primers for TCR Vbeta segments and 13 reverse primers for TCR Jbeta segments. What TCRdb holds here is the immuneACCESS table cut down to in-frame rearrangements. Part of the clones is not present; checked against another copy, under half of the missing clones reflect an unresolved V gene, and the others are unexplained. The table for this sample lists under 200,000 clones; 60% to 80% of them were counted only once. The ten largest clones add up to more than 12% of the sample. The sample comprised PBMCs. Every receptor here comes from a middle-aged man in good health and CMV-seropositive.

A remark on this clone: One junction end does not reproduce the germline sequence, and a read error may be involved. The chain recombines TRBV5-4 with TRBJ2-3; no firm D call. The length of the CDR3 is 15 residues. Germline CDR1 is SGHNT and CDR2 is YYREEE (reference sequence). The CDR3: CVSSLNSYSTDTQYF. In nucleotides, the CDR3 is TGTGTCAGCAGCTTGAACAGCTATAGCACAGATACGCAGTATTTT.

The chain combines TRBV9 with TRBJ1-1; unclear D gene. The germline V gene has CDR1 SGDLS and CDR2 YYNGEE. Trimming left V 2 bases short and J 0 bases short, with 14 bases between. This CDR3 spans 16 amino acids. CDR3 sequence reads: CASSVGQAGLNTEAFF. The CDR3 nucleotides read TGTGCCAGCAGCGTTGGCCAGGCAGGTTTGAACACTGAAGCTTTCTTT.

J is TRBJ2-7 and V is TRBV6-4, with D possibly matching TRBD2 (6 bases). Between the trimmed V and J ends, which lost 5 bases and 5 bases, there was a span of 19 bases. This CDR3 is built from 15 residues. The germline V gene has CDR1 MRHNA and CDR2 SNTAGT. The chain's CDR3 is CASSTRDFLKDEQYV. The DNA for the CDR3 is TGTGCCAGCAGTACCCGGGACTTCCTAAAGGACGAGCAGTACGTC.

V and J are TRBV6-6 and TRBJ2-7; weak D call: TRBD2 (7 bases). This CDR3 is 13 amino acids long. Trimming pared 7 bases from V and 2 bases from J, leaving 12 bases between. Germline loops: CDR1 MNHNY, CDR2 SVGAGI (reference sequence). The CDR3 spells CASMGGPPYEQYF. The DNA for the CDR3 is TGTGCCAGCATGGGGGGGCCTCCCTACGAGCAGTACTTC.

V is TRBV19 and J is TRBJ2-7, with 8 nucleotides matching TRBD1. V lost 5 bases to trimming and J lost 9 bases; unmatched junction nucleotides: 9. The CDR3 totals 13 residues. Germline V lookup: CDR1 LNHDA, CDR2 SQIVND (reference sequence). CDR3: CASSLADRGRQYF. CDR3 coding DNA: TGTGCCAGTAGTCTCGCCGACAGGGGTCGGCAGTACTTC. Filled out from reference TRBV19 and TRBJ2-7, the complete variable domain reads DGGITQSPKYLFRKEGQNVTLSCEQNLNHDAMYWYRQDPGQGLRLIYYSQIVNDFQKGDIAEGYSVSREKKESFPLTVTSAQKNPTAFYLCASSLADRGRQYFGPGTRLTVT.

The DNA for the CDR3 is TGTGCCAGCAGCCGCGGACAGGATCAACAGCAGTACGTC. Its protein product is CASSRGQDQQQYV. The J gene is TRBJ2-7, the V gene TRBV2; TRBD1 matches 7 bases. Germline V lookup: CDR1 SNHLY, CDR2 FYNNEI. Trimming removed 6 bases from V and 8 bases from J; junction bases left unmatched: 10. This CDR3 region has 13 residues.

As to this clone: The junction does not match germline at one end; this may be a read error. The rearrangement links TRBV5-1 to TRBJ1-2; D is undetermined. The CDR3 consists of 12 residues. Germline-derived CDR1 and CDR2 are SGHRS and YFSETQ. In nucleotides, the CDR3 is TGCGCCAGCAGCTTCGCAGGTTACGGCTACCCCTTC. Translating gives CASSFAGYGYPF.

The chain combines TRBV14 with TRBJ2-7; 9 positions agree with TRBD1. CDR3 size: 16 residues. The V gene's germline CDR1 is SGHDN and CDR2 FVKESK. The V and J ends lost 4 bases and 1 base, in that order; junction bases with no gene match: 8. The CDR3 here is CASSRPGTGKSYEQYF. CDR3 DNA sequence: TGTGCCAGCAGCCGCCCCGGGACAGGGAAGTCCTACGAGCAGTACTTC.

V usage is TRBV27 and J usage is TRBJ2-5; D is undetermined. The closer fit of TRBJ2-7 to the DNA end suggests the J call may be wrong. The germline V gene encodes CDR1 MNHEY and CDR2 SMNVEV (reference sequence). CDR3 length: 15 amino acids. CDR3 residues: CASSFTADPTYEQYF. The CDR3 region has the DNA TGTGCCAGCAGTTTCACAGCTGACCCAACCTACGAGCAGTACTTC.

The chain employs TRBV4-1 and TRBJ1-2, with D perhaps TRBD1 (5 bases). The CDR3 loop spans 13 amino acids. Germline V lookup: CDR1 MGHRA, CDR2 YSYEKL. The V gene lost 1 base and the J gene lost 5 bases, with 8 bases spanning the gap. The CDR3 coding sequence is TGCGCCAGCAGCCAAGGGGGCCGGTATGGCTACACCTTC. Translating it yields CASSQGGRYGYTF.

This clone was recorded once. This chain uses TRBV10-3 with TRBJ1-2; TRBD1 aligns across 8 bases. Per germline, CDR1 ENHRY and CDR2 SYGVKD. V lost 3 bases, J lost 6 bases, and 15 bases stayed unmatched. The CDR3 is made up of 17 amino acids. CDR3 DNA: TGTGCCATCAGTGAATCGACGATTCGACAGGGGAGGAATGGCTACACCTTC. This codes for CAISESTIRQGRNGYTF.

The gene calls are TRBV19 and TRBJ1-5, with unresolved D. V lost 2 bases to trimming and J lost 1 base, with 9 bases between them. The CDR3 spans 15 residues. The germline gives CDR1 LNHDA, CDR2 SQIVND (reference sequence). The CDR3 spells CASSISRLSNQPQHF. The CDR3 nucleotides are TGTGCCAGTAGTATAAGCAGGCTAAGCAATCAGCCCCAGCATTTT.

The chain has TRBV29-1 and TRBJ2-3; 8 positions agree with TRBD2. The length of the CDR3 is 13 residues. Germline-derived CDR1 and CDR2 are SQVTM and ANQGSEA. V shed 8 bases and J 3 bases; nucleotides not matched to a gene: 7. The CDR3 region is CSQSSGATDTQYF. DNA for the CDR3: TGCAGCCAGAGTAGCGGGGCGACAGATACGCAGTATTTT.

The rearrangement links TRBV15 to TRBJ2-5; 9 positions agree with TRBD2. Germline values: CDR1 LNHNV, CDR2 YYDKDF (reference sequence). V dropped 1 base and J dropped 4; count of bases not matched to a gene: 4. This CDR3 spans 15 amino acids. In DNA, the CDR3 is TGTGCCACCAGCAGAGGGAGTAGCGGGGGAGAGACCCAGTACTTC. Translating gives CATSRGSSGGETQYF.

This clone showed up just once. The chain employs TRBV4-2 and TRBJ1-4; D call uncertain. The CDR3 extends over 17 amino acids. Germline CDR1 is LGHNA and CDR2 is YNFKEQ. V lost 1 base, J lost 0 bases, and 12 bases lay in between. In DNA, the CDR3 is TGTGCCAGCAGCCAAGGAGGGTCCAGAGCAACTAATGAAAAACTGTTTTTT. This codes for CASSQGGSRATNEKLFF.

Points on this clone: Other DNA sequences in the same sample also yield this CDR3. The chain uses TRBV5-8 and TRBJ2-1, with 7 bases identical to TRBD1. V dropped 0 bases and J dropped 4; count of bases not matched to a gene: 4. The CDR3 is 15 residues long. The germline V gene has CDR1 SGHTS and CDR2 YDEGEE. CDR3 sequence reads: CASSLGTGVYNEQFF. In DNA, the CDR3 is TGTGCCAGCAGCTTGGGGACAGGTGTTTACAATGAGCAGTTCTTC.

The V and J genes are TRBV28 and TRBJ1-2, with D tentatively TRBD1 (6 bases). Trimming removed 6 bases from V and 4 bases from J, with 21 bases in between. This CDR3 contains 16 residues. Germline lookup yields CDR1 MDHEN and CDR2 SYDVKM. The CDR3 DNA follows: TGTGCCAGCAGCCGCCGGGGGGGGGCAGCGGTCTATGGCTACACCTTC. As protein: CASSRRGGAAVYGYTF.